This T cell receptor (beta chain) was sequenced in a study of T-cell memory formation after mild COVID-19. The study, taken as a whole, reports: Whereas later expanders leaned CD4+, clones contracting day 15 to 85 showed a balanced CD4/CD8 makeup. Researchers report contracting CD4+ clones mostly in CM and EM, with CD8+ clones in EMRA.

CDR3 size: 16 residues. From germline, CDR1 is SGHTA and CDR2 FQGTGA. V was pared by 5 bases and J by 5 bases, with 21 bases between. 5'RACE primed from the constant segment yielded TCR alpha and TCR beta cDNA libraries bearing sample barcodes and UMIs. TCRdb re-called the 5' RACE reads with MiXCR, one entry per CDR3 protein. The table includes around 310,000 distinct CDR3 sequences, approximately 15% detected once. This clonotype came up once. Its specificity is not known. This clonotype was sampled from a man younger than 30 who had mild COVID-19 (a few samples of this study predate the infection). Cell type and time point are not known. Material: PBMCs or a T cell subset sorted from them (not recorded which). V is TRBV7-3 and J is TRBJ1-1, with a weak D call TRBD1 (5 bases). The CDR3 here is CASSPGGGGRRTEAFF. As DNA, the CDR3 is TGTGCCAGCAGCCCTGGAGGTGGGGGTAGGAGAACTGAAGCTTTCTTT.